This T cell receptor beta chain was documented in a study of T cells in Graves' hyperthyroidism and ophthalmopathy. Study-wide points: Most clonotypes that expanded in the thyroid above 0.001 also showed up in blood. Model output signaled ophthalmopathy a median about seven months ahead of onset.

The TCR beta CDR3 regions underwent amplification using RNA transcripts as the source. When the TCR CDR3 underwent first-round RT-PCR, the HTBI primer set was used. TCRdb re-called the multiplex PCR reads with MiXCR, one entry per CDR3 protein. Among a few hundred thousand distinct CDR3 sequences listed, over 20% were seen once. This clonotype was observed once. The antigen remains undetermined. Each ophthalmopathy patient scored at least 3 on the Clinical Activity Score and at least 4 on NOSPECS grade, with duration under 3 months. Diagnosis relied on clinical symptoms, serum thyroxine and TRAb, thyroid ultrasound and orbital computed tomography. Germline CDR1 and CDR2: LNHDA and SQIVND (reference sequence). CDR3 length: 15 residues. V lost 3 bases, J lost 4 bases, and 15 bases lay in between.

Sequencing used blood. The J gene is TRBJ1-1, the V gene TRBV19; the D is unclear. The receptor was derived from a man in his thirties or forties with Graves' ophthalmopathy. The CDR3 loop reads CASSMGGYGFTEAFF. DNA of the CDR3: TGTGCCAGTAGTATGGGCGGGTATGGTTTCACTGAAGCTTTCTTT.